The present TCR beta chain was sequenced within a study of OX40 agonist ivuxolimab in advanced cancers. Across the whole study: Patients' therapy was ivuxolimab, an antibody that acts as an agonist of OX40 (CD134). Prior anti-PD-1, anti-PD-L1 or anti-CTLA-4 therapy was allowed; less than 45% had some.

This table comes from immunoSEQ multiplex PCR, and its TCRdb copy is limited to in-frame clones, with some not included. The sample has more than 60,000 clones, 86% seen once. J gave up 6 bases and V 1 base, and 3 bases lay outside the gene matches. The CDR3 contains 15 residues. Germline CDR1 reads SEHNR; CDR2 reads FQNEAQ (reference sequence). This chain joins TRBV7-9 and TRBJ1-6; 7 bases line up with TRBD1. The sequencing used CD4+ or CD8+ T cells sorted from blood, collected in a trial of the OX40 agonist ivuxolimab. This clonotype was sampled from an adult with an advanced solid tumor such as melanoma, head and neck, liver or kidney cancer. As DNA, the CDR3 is TGTGCCAGCAGCTTAGGACAGGGCCGTAATTCACCCCTCCACTTT. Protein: CASSLGQGRNSPLHF.